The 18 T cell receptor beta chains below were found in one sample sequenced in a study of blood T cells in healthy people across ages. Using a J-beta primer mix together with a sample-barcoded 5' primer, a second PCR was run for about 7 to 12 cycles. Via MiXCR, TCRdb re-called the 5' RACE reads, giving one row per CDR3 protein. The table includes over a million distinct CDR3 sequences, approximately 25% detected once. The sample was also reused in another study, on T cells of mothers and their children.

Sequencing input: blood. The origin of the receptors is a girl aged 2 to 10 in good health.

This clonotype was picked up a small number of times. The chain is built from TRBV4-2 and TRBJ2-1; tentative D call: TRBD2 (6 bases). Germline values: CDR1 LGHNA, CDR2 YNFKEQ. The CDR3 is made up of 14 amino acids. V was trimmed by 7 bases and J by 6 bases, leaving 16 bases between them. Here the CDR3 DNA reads TGTGCCAGCACCTCAGGGCCGGGACTCAATGAGCAGTTCTTC. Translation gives CASTSGPGLNEQFF.

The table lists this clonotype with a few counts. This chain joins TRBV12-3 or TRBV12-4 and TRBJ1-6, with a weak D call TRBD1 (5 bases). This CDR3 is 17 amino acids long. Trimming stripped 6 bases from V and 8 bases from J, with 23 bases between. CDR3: CASSPIRDGRHDSPLHF. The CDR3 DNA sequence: TGTGCCAGCAGCCCTATCCGGGACGGACGCCACGATTCACCCCTCCACTTT.

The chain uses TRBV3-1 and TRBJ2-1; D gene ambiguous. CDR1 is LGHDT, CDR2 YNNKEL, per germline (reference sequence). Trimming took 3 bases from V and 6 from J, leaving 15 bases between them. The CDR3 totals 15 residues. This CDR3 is CASSQDPSAPNEQFF. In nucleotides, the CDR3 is TGTGCCAGCAGCCAGGATCCTTCAGCCCCCAATGAGCAGTTCTTC.

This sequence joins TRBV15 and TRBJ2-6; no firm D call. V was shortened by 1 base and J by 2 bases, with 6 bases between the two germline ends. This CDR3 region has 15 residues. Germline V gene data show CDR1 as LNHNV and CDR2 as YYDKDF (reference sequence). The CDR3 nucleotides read TGTGCCACCAGCAGAGCACCCGCTGGGGCCAACGTCCTGACTTTC. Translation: CATSRAPAGANVLTF. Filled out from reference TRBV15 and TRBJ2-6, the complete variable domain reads DAMVIQNPRYQVTQFGKPVTLSCSQTLNHNVMYWYQQKSSQAPKLLFHYYDKDFNNEADTPDNFQSRRPNTSFCFLDIRSPGLGDTAMYLCATSRAPAGANVLTFGAGSRLTVL.

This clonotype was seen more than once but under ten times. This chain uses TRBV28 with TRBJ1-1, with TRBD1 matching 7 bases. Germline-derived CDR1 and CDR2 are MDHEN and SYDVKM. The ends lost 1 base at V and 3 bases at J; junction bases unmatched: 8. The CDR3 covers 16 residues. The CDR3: CASSLYTGEGYTEAFF. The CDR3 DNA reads TGTGCCAGCAGTTTATATACAGGGGAAGGGTACACTGAAGCTTTCTTT.

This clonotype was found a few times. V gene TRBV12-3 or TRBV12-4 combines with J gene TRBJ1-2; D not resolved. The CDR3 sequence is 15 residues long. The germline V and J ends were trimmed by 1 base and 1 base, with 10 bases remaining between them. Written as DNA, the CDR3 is TGTGCCAGCAGTTTAGTTAGCCTAAGTAACTATGGCTACACCTTC. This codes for CASSLVSLSNYGYTF.

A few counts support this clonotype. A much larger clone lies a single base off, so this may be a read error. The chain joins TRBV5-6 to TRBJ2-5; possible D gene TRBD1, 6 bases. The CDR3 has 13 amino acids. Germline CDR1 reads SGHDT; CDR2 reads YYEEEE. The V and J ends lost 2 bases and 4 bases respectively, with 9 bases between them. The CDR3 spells CASSFDRPETQYF. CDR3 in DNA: TGTGCCAGCAGCTTTGACAGGCCAGAGACCCAGTACTTC.

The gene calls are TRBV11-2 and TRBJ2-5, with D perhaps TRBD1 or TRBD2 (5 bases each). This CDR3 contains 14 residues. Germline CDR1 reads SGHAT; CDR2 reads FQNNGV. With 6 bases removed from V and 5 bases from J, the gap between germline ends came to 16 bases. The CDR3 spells CASSQRGWGETQYF. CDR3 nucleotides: TGTGCCAGCAGTCAACGAGGGTGGGGGGAGACCCAGTACTTC.

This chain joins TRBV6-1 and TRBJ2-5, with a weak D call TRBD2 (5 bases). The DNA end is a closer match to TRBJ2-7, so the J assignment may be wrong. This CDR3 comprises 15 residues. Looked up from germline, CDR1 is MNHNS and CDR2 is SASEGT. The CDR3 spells CASSEGFGIADEQYF. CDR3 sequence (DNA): TGTGCCAGCAGTGAAGGGTTCGGGATCGCCGACGAGCAGTACTTC.

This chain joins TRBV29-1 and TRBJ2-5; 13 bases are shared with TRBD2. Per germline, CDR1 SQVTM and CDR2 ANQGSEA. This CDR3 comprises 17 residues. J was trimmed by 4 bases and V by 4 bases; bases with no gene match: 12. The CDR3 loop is CSVGGGLAGHMSETQYF. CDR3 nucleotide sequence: TGCAGCGTTGGGGGGGGACTAGCGGGGCACATGTCAGAGACCCAGTACTTC.

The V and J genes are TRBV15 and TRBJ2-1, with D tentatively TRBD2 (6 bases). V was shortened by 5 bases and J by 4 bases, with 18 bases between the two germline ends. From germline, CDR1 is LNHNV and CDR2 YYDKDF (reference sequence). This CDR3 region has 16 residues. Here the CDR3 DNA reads TGTGCCACCAGCCCACGGGACTCCATGGGGTACAATGAGCAGTTCTTC. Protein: CATSPRDSMGYNEQFF. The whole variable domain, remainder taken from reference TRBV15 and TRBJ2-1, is DAMVIQNPRYQVTQFGKPVTLSCSQTLNHNVMYWYQQKSSQAPKLLFHYYDKDFNNEADTPDNFQSRRPNTSFCFLDIRSPGLGDTAMYLCATSPRDSMGYNEQFFGPGTRLTVL.

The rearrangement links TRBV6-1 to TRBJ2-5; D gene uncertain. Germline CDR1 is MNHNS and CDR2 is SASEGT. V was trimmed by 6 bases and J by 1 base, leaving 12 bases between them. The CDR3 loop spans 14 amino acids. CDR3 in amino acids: CASRWTESQETQYF. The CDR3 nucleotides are TGTGCCAGCAGATGGACCGAATCCCAAGAGACCCAGTACTTC.

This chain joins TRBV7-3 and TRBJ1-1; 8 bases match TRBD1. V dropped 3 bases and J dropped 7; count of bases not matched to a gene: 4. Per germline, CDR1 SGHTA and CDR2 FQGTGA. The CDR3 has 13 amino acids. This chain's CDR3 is CASSFQGAGEAFF. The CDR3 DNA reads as TGTGCCAGCAGCTTTCAGGGGGCGGGTGAAGCTTTCTTT.

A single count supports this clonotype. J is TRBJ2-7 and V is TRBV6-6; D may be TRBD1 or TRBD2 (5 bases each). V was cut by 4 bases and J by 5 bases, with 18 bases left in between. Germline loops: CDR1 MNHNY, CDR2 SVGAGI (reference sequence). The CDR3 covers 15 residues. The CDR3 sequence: CASSLNRDAGNEQYF. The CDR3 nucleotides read TGTGCCAGCAGTTTAAACCGGGACGCCGGAAACGAGCAGTACTTC.

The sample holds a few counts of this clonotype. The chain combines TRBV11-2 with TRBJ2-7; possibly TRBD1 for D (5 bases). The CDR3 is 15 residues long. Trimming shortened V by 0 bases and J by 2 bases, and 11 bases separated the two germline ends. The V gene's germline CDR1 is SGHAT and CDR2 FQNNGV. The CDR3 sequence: CASSLDQGRPYEQYF. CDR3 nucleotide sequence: TGTGCCAGCAGCTTAGATCAGGGCAGACCCTACGAGCAGTACTTC.

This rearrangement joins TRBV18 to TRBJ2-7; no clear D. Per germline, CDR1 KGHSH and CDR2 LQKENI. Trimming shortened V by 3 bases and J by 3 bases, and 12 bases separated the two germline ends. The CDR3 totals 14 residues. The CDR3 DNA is TGTGCCAGCTCACCGTCGGACGCCTACTACGAGCAGTACTTC. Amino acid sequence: CASSPSDAYYEQYF.

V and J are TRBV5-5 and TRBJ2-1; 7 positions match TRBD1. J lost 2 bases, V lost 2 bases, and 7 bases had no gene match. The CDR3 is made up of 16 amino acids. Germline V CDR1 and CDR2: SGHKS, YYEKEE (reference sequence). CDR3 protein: CASSLLRTGTYNEQFF. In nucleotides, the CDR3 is TGTGCCAGCAGCTTACTCAGGACAGGTACCTACAATGAGCAGTTCTTC.

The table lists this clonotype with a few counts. The chain's CDR3 is CASSPTGIGELFF. CDR3 nucleotide sequence: TGTGCCAGCTCACCGACAGGGATCGGGGAGCTGTTTTTT. The genes are TRBV18 and TRBJ2-2; TRBD1 agrees at 7 bases. CDR3 size: 13 residues. With V trimmed by 3 bases and J by 7 bases, 2 bases remained unmatched. Germline CDR1 and CDR2: KGHSH and LQKENI.